Shown below are 24 T cell receptor beta chains from a single sample sequenced in a study of blood T cell repertoires in COVID-19. Clones were sequenced by immunoSEQ multiplex PCR, and TCRdb holds only the in-frame ones, with some missing. The sample has some 70,000 clones; less than 90% are singletons. The sequencing input was peripheral blood. The receptors come from a man in his forties or fifties with COVID-19, enrolled during active disease.

V gene TRBV14 combines with J gene TRBJ2-5; 8 nucleotides align to TRBD1. With 2 bases clipped from V and 4 bases from J, the junction kept 6 bases outside the gene matches. Germline CDR1 and CDR2: SGHDN and FVKESK. This CDR3 comprises 15 residues. As DNA, the CDR3 is TGTGCCAGCAGCCAACGGACAGGGTTTCGAGAGACCCAGTACTTC. It codes for CASSQRTGFRETQYF.

CDR3 protein: CASSPGTGSWSGNTIYF. CDR3 nucleotide sequence: TGTGCCAGCAGCCCGGGGACAGGGTCATGGTCTGGAAACACCATATATTTT. The rearrangement joins TRBV7-6 to TRBJ1-3, with 9 nucleotides matching TRBD1. V lost 5 bases, J lost 1 base, and 9 bases stayed unmatched. The CDR3 totals 17 residues. Germline CDR1 reads SGHVS; CDR2 reads FNYEAQ.

The genes are TRBV10-2 and TRBJ2-7, with D perhaps TRBD2 (5 bases). V lost 0 bases to trimming and J lost 5 bases, with 17 bases between them. Looked up from germline, CDR1 is WSHSY and CDR2 is SAAADI. The CDR3 runs to 16 residues. The CDR3 coding sequence is TGCGCCAGCAGTGAGTCGAAGGGAGTACCCTGGGACGAGCAGTACTTC. Amino acid sequence: CASSESKGVPWDEQYF.

The CDR3: CSVRDSGNSPLHF. CDR3 nucleotide sequence: TGCAGCGTTCGGGACAGCGGGAATTCACCCCTCCACTTT. V and J are TRBV29-1 and TRBJ1-6; 7 positions agree with TRBD1. The trim removed 5 bases at V and 7 bases at J, leaving 5 bases unmatched. From germline, CDR1 is SQVTM and CDR2 ANQGSEA. This CDR3 is built from 13 residues.

This chain uses TRBV18 with TRBJ2-1; TRBD2 matches 9 bases. The ends lost 6 bases at V and 8 bases at J; junction bases unmatched: 23. Germline V CDR1 and CDR2: KGHSH, LQKENI. The CDR3 length is 19 residues. CDR3 loop: CASSRLAEIGYVEVDEQFF. In nucleotides, the CDR3 is TGTGCCAGCTCGAGACTAGCGGAAATCGGATATGTTGAAGTCGATGAGCAGTTCTTC.

This rearrangement joins TRBV28 to TRBJ2-7, with TRBD2 matching over 10 bases. The ends lost 7 bases at V and 7 bases at J; junction bases unmatched: 7. Germline lookup yields CDR1 MDHEN and CDR2 SYDVKM. The CDR3 has 13 amino acids. As DNA, the CDR3 is TGTGCCAGCAACCTAGCGGGAGTTGTGGAGCAGTACTTC. Translation gives CASNLAGVVEQYF.

This sequence joins TRBV7-2 and TRBJ2-3; TRBD2 is a possible D gene (6 bases). V lost 5 bases to trimming and J lost 14 bases, with 17 bases between them. This CDR3 has 12 amino acids. The germline gives CDR1 SGHTA, CDR2 FQGNSA. The CDR3 DNA reads as TGTGCCAGCAGCCTGGGACTCCTGGGGCTGTATTTT. Residues: CASSLGLLGLYF.

The chain has TRBV9 and TRBJ1-1; D is undetermined. Trimming removed 3 bases from V and 1 base from J, with 7 bases in between. The germline V gene has CDR1 SGDLS and CDR2 YYNGEE. The CDR3 contains 13 residues. CDR3 sequence (DNA): TGTGCCAGCAGCGCCTCCGGGAACACTGAAGCTTTCTTT. Protein product: CASSASGNTEAFF.

The CDR3 loop reads CASGLDSAGETQYF. The CDR3 DNA sequence: TGCGCCAGCGGCCTAGACAGCGCAGGGGAGACCCAGTACTTC. The chain combines TRBV5-1 with TRBJ2-5, with a tentative D call TRBD1 (5 bases). The V and J ends lost 7 bases and 5 bases respectively, with 18 bases between them. This CDR3 is 14 amino acids long. CDR1 is SGHRS, CDR2 YFSETQ, per germline.

This clone showed up many times. V usage is TRBV3-1 (or the pseudogene TRBV3-2) and J usage is TRBJ1-1, with D unclear. The CDR3 has 13 residues. Germline assignment: CDR1 LGHDT and CDR2 YNNKEL (reference sequence). V lost 7 bases and J lost 1, with 10 bases in between. CDR3 nucleotide sequence: TGTGCCAGCAACCTCGGAGGGAACACTGAAGCTTTCTTT. It specifies CASNLGGNTEAFF.

The chain has TRBV9 and TRBJ2-5; D gene unclear. The germline V and J ends were trimmed by 0 bases and 4 bases, with 10 bases remaining between them. The germline V gene encodes CDR1 SGDLS and CDR2 YYNGEE. The CDR3 has 14 amino acids. The CDR3 protein is CASSVDGNAETQYF. The CDR3 nucleotides read TGTGCCAGCAGCGTAGACGGTAATGCAGAGACCCAGTACTTC.

The chain is built from TRBV28 and TRBJ2-6; D is unresolved. The ends were cut back, 7 bases at V and 4 bases at J, with 5 bases in the middle. CDR1 is MDHEN and CDR2 is SYDVKM in the germline V gene. The CDR3 is 12 amino acids. The CDR3 loop reads CASNWGANVLTF. The CDR3 DNA reads TGTGCCAGCAACTGGGGGGCCAACGTCCTGACTTTC.

This clone was counted a few times. The CDR3 loop is CATSDHRQQYF. The CDR3 nucleotides read TGTGCCACCAGTGACCACAGGCAGCAGTACTTC. This chain connects TRBV24-1 to TRBJ2-7; the D gene is possibly TRBD1 (5 bases). V lost 4 bases and J 8 bases, leaving 8 bases between the germline ends. From germline, CDR1 is KGHDR and CDR2 SFDVKD. The CDR3 length is 11 residues.

The rearrangement links TRBV28 to TRBJ1-2; D ambiguous. Germline V gene data show CDR1 as MDHEN and CDR2 as SYDVKM. V lost 6 bases and J lost 4, with 24 bases in between. The CDR3 runs 17 residues. DNA of the CDR3: TGTGCCAGCAGCCTCACCCGGAGGGCGTTTCACATCTATGGCTACACCTTC. Protein sequence: CASSLTRRAFHIYGYTF.

This chain's CDR3 is CASSFSSGGLDEQYF. CDR3 coding DNA: TGTGCCAGCAGTTTTTCATCGGGGGGCTTAGACGAGCAGTACTTC. The chain joins TRBV28 to TRBJ2-7; maybe TRBD2 (7 bases). Germline values: CDR1 MDHEN, CDR2 SYDVKM. V gave up 3 bases and J gave up 5 bases, with 17 bases separating them. The CDR3 covers 15 residues.

The V gene is TRBV6-1, the J gene TRBJ2-3; no reliable D call. V lost 2 bases and J 2 bases, leaving 11 bases between the germline ends. The CDR3 runs to 15 residues. CDR1 MNHNS and CDR2 SASEGT come from the germline V gene. The CDR3 DNA follows: TGTGCCAGCAGTGAAAACCCCTCCTACACAGATACGCAGTATTTT. Translating gives CASSENPSYTDTQYF.

The J gene is TRBJ1-3, the V gene TRBV11-2; D is unclear. This CDR3 is built from 12 residues. Germline V gives CDR1 SGHAT, CDR2 FQNNGV. V shed 5 bases and J shed 2 bases, with 4 bases lying between them. CDR3 region: CASSPAGNTIYF. The CDR3 bases are TGTGCCAGCAGCCCCGCTGGAAACACCATATATTTT.

The rearrangement joins TRBV20-1 to TRBJ2-1; 10 bases map to TRBD2. CDR3 length: 14 amino acids. Germline CDR1 and CDR2: DFQATT and SNEGSKA (reference sequence). V lost 3 bases, J lost 4 bases, and 3 bases stayed unmatched. DNA of the CDR3: TGCAGTGCTAGTAGGACTAGCGGTTACAATGAGCAGTTCTTC. It translates to CSASRTSGYNEQFF.

V is TRBV7-2 and J is TRBJ2-5; TRBD2 is a possible D gene (6 bases). CDR3 size: 13 residues. Germline loops: CDR1 SGHTA, CDR2 FQGNSA. The V end lost 4 bases, the J end lost 7 bases, and 13 bases lay between the germline ends. CDR3 nucleotide sequence: TGTGCCAGCAGCTCGGGGGTGACGGGGACCCAGTACTTC. The encoded protein is CASSSGVTGTQYF.

The chain employs TRBV27 and TRBJ2-2; D remains unclear. Looked up from germline, CDR1 is MNHEY and CDR2 is SMNVEV (reference sequence). The CDR3 totals 13 residues. The V and J ends lost 2 bases and 6 bases respectively, with 7 bases between them. CDR3 nucleotides: TGTGCCAGCAGTTTAACATCTTCCGGGGAGCTGTTTTTT. Protein sequence: CASSLTSSGELFF.

The chain carries TRBV28 and TRBJ1-1; D is perhaps TRBD1 (6 bases). V dropped 5 bases and J dropped 9 bases, with 13 bases sitting between them. Germline CDR1 is MDHEN and CDR2 is SYDVKM. The CDR3 loop spans 12 amino acids. The CDR3 loop reads CASSDNRGKAFF. The CDR3 nucleotides are TGTGCCAGCAGTGACAATAGGGGGAAAGCTTTCTTT.

Comments on this clone: An end of the junction differs from the germline gene, which may be a read error. The CDR3 nucleotides read TGTGCCAGTGGAAAAGGACAGGACACTTTT. Residues: CASGKGQDTF. The rearrangement uses TRBV19 and TRBJ1-1; 7 bases are a match to TRBD1. CDR3 length: 10 residues. Germline V lookup: CDR1 LNHDA, CDR2 SQIVND (reference sequence).

The chain employs TRBV14 and TRBJ1-1; D gene ambiguous. Germline-derived CDR1 and CDR2 are SGHDN and FVKESK. V was pared by 4 bases and J by 7 bases, with 7 bases between. The CDR3 is 11 amino acids. The CDR3 here is CASSLNGEAFF. The CDR3 nucleotides are TGTGCCAGCAGCCTAAACGGTGAAGCTTTCTTT. The full variable domain, with the rest looked up from reference TRBV14 and TRBJ1-1, is EAGVTQFPSHSVIEKGQTVTLRCDPISGHDNLYWYRRVMGKEIKFLLHFVKESKQDESGMPNNRFLAERTGGTYSTLKVQPAELEDSGVYFCASSLNGEAFFGQGTRLTVV.

The chain uses TRBV4-1 and TRBJ2-3; 8 bases line up with TRBD1. Germline values: CDR1 MGHRA, CDR2 YSYEKL. The CDR3 sequence is 14 residues long. Unmatched junction bases numbered 1, after V lost 0 bases and J lost 5 bases. In DNA, the CDR3 is TGCGCCAGCAGCCAAGAGACAGGGGTAGATACGCAGTATTTT. Translated, it gives CASSQETGVDTQYF.